These 16 T cell receptor beta chains originate from one sample sequenced in a study of T cell changes during pregnancy in multiple sclerosis. TCRdb's table, derived via immunoSEQ multiplex PCR, lists solely in-frame clones and lacks some. The sample holds about 51,000 clones; under 95% are singletons and the top ten take about 2.6%. The sample in question was CD8+ T cells from peripheral blood mononuclear cells, obtained in the second trimester of pregnancy. The receptors derive from a female donor with multiple sclerosis, enrolled in a pregnancy study.

Comment on this clone: The germline gene is not matched at one end of the junction; a read error may be the cause. This chain links TRBV6-1 with TRBJ1-5; D might be TRBD1 (5 bases). CDR3 length equals 18 residues. Germline V gives CDR1 MNHNS, CDR2 SASEGT. The CDR3 reads CASSQAVGGDPSNQPQHF. CDR3 DNA: TGTGCCAGCAGTCAAGCAGTAGGAGGGGACCCGAGCAATCAGCCCCAGCATTTT.

The chain has TRBV5-4 and TRBJ2-7; TRBD1 matches at 7 bases. V shed 4 bases, J shed 4 bases, and the junction held 5 bases outside the gene matches. The CDR3 has 13 residues. Per germline, CDR1 SGHNT and CDR2 YYREEE (reference sequence). As DNA, the CDR3 is TGTGCCAGCAGCACCACAGGGGTGTACGAGCAGTACTTC. This encodes CASSTTGVYEQYF.

The chain recombines TRBV30 with TRBJ2-1; TRBD1 might be the D (6 bases). The V end lost 1 base, the J end lost 0 bases, and 7 bases lay between the germline ends. Germline values: CDR1 GTSNPN, CDR2 SVGIG (reference sequence). The CDR3 is made up of 14 amino acids. The CDR3 loop is CAWSGGLSYNEQFF. CDR3 coding DNA: TGTGCCTGGAGTGGGGGGCTCTCCTACAATGAGCAGTTCTTC.

This clone was detected only once. The chain carries TRBV9 and TRBJ2-2; D is perhaps TRBD1 (6 bases). This CDR3 region has 15 residues. Germline values: CDR1 SGDLS, CDR2 YYNGEE. V was cut by 0 bases and J by 3 bases, with 9 bases left in between. DNA of the CDR3: TGTGCCAGCAGCGTAGGAAGGGGGTACACCGGGGAGCTGTTTTTT. This sequence encodes CASSVGRGYTGELFF.

The chain uses TRBV2 and TRBJ2-7; D perhaps matches TRBD1 (6 bases). Per germline, CDR1 SNHLY and CDR2 FYNNEI. V shed 8 bases and J shed 1 base, with 12 bases lying between them. The CDR3 is 13 residues long. In nucleotides, the CDR3 is TGTGCCAGCGCCGGGACACGTTCCTACGAGCAGTACTTC. Amino acids: CASAGTRSYEQYF.

The chain carries TRBV9 and TRBJ2-2; tentative D call: TRBD2 (6 bases). Trimming cost V 8 bases and J 0 bases, with 14 bases left between them. The CDR3 totals 15 residues. Looked up from germline, CDR1 is SGDLS and CDR2 is YYNGEE. The DNA for the CDR3 is TGTGCCAGTAAATCCGGGACTTCGAACACCGGGGAGCTGTTTTTT. As protein: CASKSGTSNTGELFF.

CDR3 DNA sequence: TGTGCCACCAGCAGAGAAGGGGCAGCGAATCAGCCCCAGCATTTT. Amino acid sequence: CATSREGAANQPQHF. V and J are TRBV15 and TRBJ1-5; tentative D call: TRBD1 (5 bases). Germline CDR1 reads LNHNV; CDR2 reads YYDKDF (reference sequence). V was trimmed by 0 bases and J by 4 bases, leaving 10 bases between them. This CDR3 is 15 amino acids long.

V gene TRBV10-3 combines with J gene TRBJ1-4; 7 bases are shared with TRBD1. This CDR3 has 15 residues. CDR1 ENHRY and CDR2 SYGVKD come from the germline V gene. V lost 10 bases to trimming and J lost 5 bases; unmatched junction nucleotides: 13. The CDR3 DNA reads TGTGCCAGCAGGGCAACGGGACAGCGAAATGAAAAACTGTTTTTT. This sequence encodes CASRATGQRNEKLFF.

The chain carries TRBV5-5 and TRBJ2-7, with TRBD2 matching over 7 bases. The V segment lost 0 bases and the J segment 2 bases; nucleotides outside the gene matches: 2. This CDR3 is 14 amino acids long. Germline-derived CDR1 and CDR2 are SGHKS and YYEKEE (reference sequence). CDR3 sequence reads: CASSLGAGAYEQYF. CDR3 coding DNA: TGTGCCAGCAGCTTGGGTGCGGGGGCCTACGAGCAGTACTTC. The full variable domain, with the rest looked up from reference TRBV5-5 and TRBJ2-7, is DAGVTQSPTHLIKTRGQQVTLRCSPISGHKSVSWYQQVLGQGPQFIFQYYEKEERGRGNFPDRFSARQFPNYSSELNVNALLLGDSALYLCASSLGAGAYEQYFGPGTRLTVT.

The chain recombines TRBV4-2 with TRBJ2-5, with 11 bases lining up with TRBD2. V gave up 0 bases and J gave up 3 bases; unmatched junction bases: 9. CDR3 size: 18 residues. Per germline, CDR1 LGHNA and CDR2 YNFKEQ. The CDR3 loop is CASSQEFRGSGGEETQYF. CDR3 DNA sequence: TGTGCCAGCAGCCAAGAGTTCAGGGGTAGCGGGGGGGAAGAGACCCAGTACTTC.

The chain has TRBV4-1 and TRBJ1-1; D is ambiguous. The CDR3 spans 15 residues. Germline V gene data show CDR1 as MGHRA and CDR2 as YSYEKL. The V end was cut by 2 bases, the J end by 7 bases, with 17 bases between. The CDR3 region is CASSQNPGTLREAFF. In DNA, the CDR3 is TGCGCCAGCAGCCAAAATCCAGGTACCCTCCGTGAAGCTTTCTTT.

The chain joins TRBV27 to TRBJ1-6; D is unclear. The CDR3 totals 16 residues. The V gene lost 4 bases and the J gene lost 0 bases, with 10 bases spanning the gap. CDR1 is MNHEY and CDR2 is SMNVEV in the germline V gene (reference sequence). The CDR3 DNA reads as TGTGCCAGCAGTTCGGGAGGGAGCTCCTATAATTCACCCCTCCACTTT. Translating it yields CASSSGGSSYNSPLHF.

The CDR3 sequence: CASSQRPGQSSGNTIYF. CDR3 bases: TGTGCCAGCAGCCAAAGACCGGGACAGAGCTCTGGAAACACCATATATTTT. V usage is TRBV14 and J usage is TRBJ1-3; 7 bases are a match to TRBD1. The junction had 7 bases not matched to a gene; V was cut back by 2 bases and J by 0 bases. This CDR3 has 17 amino acids. Germline V gene lookup returns CDR1 SGHDN and CDR2 FVKESK.

The V call is TRBV5-8, the J call TRBJ2-2, with 7 bases that match TRBD2. Trimming at V came to 3 bases and at J to 3 bases, leaving 8 bases not matched to a gene. This CDR3 spans 16 amino acids. The V gene's germline CDR1 is SGHTS and CDR2 YDEGEE. The CDR3 reads CASSYGTGGDTGELFF. In DNA, the CDR3 is TGTGCCAGCAGCTACGGGACTGGGGGGGACACCGGGGAGCTGTTTTTT.

The table lists this clone with a count of one. The junction and the germline gene differ at one end; a read error may be behind it. The gene calls are TRBV6-1 and TRBJ1-1; D gene ambiguous. Germline lookup yields CDR1 MNHNS and CDR2 SASEGT. The CDR3 contains 10 residues. CDR3 amino acids: CASSETGNWF. CDR3 in DNA: TGTGCCAGCAGTGAAACCGGGAATTGGTTT.

The rearrangement uses TRBV11-2 and TRBJ1-1; 9 bases agree with TRBD1. This CDR3 region has 15 residues. Germline CDR1 and CDR2: SGHAT and FQNNGV. V dropped 1 base and J dropped 5; count of bases not matched to a gene: 5. The CDR3 reads CASSLGWGQGTEAFF. The CDR3 bases are TGTGCCAGCAGCTTAGGTTGGGGACAGGGAACTGAAGCTTTCTTT.